The 2 T cell receptor beta chains given below trace back to one sample, sequenced in a study of T cells after yellow fever vaccination. Each CDR3 protein gets one entry after TCRdb re-called the 5' RACE reads with MiXCR. The table has 110,000 to 150,000 distinct CDR3 sequences, approximately 6.6% seen once; the top ten hold more than 0.6%. This specimen was CD4+ T cells sorted from PBMCs, taken 10 days after the yellow fever booster vaccination. All receptors come from a man under 40 who received the YFV17D yellow fever vaccine.

In its sample, this clonotype was seen many times. This rearrangement joins TRBV24-1 to TRBJ2-3, with 7 bases that match TRBD2. Trimming cost V 3 bases and J 2 bases; bases outside gene matches: 10. Germline V CDR1 and CDR2: KGHDR, SFDVKD. The CDR3 is 17 amino acids. CDR3 protein: CATSDTSAGLNTDTQYF. CDR3 DNA sequence: TGTGCCACCAGTGATACCTCCGCGGGACTAAACACAGATACGCAGTATTTT.

This clonotype has more than one count but fewer than ten. The V and J genes are TRBV28 and TRBJ2-7, with D perhaps matching TRBD1 (5 bases). Germline V gene sequence: CDR1 MDHEN, CDR2 SYDVKM. V shed 3 bases and J shed 3 bases, with 15 bases lying between them. The CDR3 is made up of 15 amino acids. The CDR3 DNA reads as TGTGCCAGCAGTTTTAAGGGCCAGGGCATCTACGAGCAGTACTTC. This translates into CASSFKGQGIYEQYF. Full variable domain (outside the CDR3, taken from reference TRBV28 and TRBJ2-7): DVKVTQSSRYLVKRTGEKVFLECVQDMDHENMFWYRQDPGLGLRLIYFSYDVKMKEKGDIPEGYSVSREKKERFSLILESASTNQTSMYLCASSFKGQGIYEQYFGPGTRLTVT.